This entry features one TCR beta chain sequence. This record belongs to a study of blood T cell repertoires in COVID-19. The CDR3 contains 15 residues. Germline lookup yields CDR1 SGHVS and CDR2 FQNEAQ. V lost 3 bases and J lost 1; bases outside the gene matches: 5. As handled by the study authors: Reference gene primer amplification in the assay estimated nucleated cell counts. Sequencing was performed with immunoSEQ multiplex PCR; in TCRdb, only in-frame clones are kept and a portion is missing. V, J and clone size reflect that table, while D and trimming were determined from the DNA. The repertoire holds 210,000 or so clones, with about 83% as singletons.

Sequenced sample: PBMCs or T cells enriched from blood (not recorded which). The rearrangement links TRBV7-8 to TRBJ1-2; 7 positions match TRBD1. This TCR was recovered from a woman aged 50 to 60 who had been exposed to COVID-19. The CDR3 DNA is TGTGCCAGCAGCTTCTCACAGGGGTTTAACTATGGCTACACCTTC. Its translation is CASSFSQGFNYGYTF.